Here is one TCR beta chain with its context. Its antigen is not known. Molecular barcoded adaptors covering alpha/delta and beta/gamma chains were used on roughly 370 ng RNA. TCRdb redid the calling of the reads with MiXCR, one entry per CDR3 protein. This repertoire shows about 57,000 distinct CDR3 sequences, under 25% found once; its top ten account for about 18%. V shed 3 bases and J 0 bases; nucleotides not matched to a gene: 7. Germline V gives CDR1 SGHVS, CDR2 FQNEAQ. The CDR3 covers 16 residues. This sample was included in a study of read filtering for tumor transcriptome and immune sequencing. Study details: After DNase treatment, RNA was made into whole-transcriptome libraries. Study-wide results and limits: The sorted CD138-negative fraction was a mixed bone marrow immune population, not purified T cells.

The sequencing input was a population of CD138-negative cells sorted from bone marrow. The receptor was derived from a donor aged 40 or older with multiple myeloma. The chain couples TRBV7-8 to TRBJ2-7; 8 nucleotides agree with TRBD2. CDR3 nucleotide sequence: TGTGCCAGCAGCTTGGGACTAGGAACCAGCTCCTACGAGCAGTACTTC. This encodes CASSLGLGTSSYEQYF.